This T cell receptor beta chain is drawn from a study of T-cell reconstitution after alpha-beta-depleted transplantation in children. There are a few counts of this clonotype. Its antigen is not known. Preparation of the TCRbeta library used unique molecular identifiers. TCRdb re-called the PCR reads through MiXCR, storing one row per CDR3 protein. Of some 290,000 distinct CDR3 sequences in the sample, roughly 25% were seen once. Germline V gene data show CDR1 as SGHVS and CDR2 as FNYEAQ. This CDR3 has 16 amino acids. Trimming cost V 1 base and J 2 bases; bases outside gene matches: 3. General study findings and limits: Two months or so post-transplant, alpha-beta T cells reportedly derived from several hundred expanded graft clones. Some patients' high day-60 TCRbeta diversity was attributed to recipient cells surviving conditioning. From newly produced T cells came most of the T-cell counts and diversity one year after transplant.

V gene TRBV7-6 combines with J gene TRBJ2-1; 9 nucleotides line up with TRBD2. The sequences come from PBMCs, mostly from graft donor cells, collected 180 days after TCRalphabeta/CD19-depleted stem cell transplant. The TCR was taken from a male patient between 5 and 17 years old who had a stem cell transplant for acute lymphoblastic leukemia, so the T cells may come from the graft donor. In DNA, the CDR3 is TGTGCCAGCAGCTTAGGGGCTAGCGGGACCTACAATGAGCAGTTCTTC. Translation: CASSLGASGTYNEQFF.